Below, 25 T cell receptor beta chains from the same sample are listed, as sequenced in a study of shared clonotypes between healthy human individuals. Only in-frame clones appear in the TCRdb table, and some are missing; sequencing was by immunoSEQ multiplex PCR. This sample carries roughly 1,500,000 clones, around 98.5% of them seen once, and the ten largest clones take over 0.3%. Sequenced input: naive CD4+ T cells sorted from blood. The subset was: CD45RA+ positively selected. All receptors come from a man aged 25-40 years in good health.

The chain recombines TRBV29-1 with TRBJ1-1, with a tentative D call TRBD1 (6 bases). V was shortened by 7 bases and J by 4 bases, with 13 bases between the two germline ends. The CDR3 covers 12 residues. The germline gives CDR1 SQVTM, CDR2 ANQGSEA. CDR3 nucleotides: TGCAGCGGCGGGGGCTGGGGCACTGAAGCTTTCTTT. Its protein is CSGGGWGTEAFF.

This rearrangement joins TRBV18 to TRBJ1-3; a weak D match, TRBD1 (6 bases). Germline loops: CDR1 KGHSH, CDR2 LQKENI. V lost 2 bases to trimming and J lost 0 bases, with 17 bases between them. The CDR3 is made up of 18 amino acids. The CDR3 nucleotides are TGTGCCAGCTCACCATCCATTGGGACAATGAACTCTGGAAACACCATATATTTT. Translation: CASSPSIGTMNSGNTIYF.

J is TRBJ2-7 and V is TRBV7-9; D not resolved. The germline gives CDR1 SEHNR, CDR2 FQNEAQ (reference sequence). The CDR3 runs to 12 residues. Trimming stripped 4 bases from V and 4 bases from J, with 8 bases between. The CDR3 coding sequence is TGTGCCAGCAGCTCCCCCGAGTACGAGCAGTACTTC. Its translation: CASSSPEYEQYF.

The genes are TRBV7-8 and TRBJ2-1; 12 bases fit TRBD2. This CDR3 region has 18 residues. Trimming cost V 8 bases and J 4 bases; bases outside gene matches: 15. The germline V gene has CDR1 SGHVS and CDR2 FQNEAQ. This CDR3 is CASHPGLAGGGGYNEQFF. CDR3 sequence (DNA): TGTGCCAGCCATCCGGGACTAGCGGGCGGAGGAGGTTACAATGAGCAGTTCTTC. Full variable domain (remainder filled in from reference TRBV7-8 and TRBJ2-1): GAGVSQSPRYKVAKRGQDVALRCDPISGHVSLFWYQQALGQGPEFLTYFQNEAQLDKSGLPSDRFFAERPEGSVSTLKIQRTQQEDSAVYLCASHPGLAGGGGYNEQFFGPGTRLTVL.

J is TRBJ2-3 and V is TRBV28; D unresolved. Germline V CDR1 and CDR2: MDHEN, SYDVKM. CDR3 length: 16 residues. V gave up 2 bases and J gave up 0 bases, with 12 bases separating them. The CDR3, as DNA: TGTGCCAGCAGTTTACGCCCCGCTTCTAGCACAGATACGCAGTATTTT. Its translation: CASSLRPASSTDTQYF.

The chain recombines TRBV5-8 with TRBJ2-7; TRBD1 matches 9 bases. Germline V gene sequence: CDR1 SGHTS, CDR2 YDEGEE. J lost 5 bases, V lost 3 bases, and 9 bases had no gene match. CDR3 size: 15 residues. This CDR3 reads CASSSPGTGTHEQYF. The CDR3, as DNA: TGTGCCAGCAGCTCGCCGGGGACAGGGACCCACGAGCAGTACTTC. The full variable domain, with the rest looked up from reference TRBV5-8 and TRBJ2-7, is EAGVTQSPTHLIKTRGQQATLRCSPISGHTSVYWYQQALGLGLQFLLWYDEGEERNRGNFPPRFSGRQFPNYSSELNVNALELEDSALYLCASSSPGTGTHEQYFGPGTRLTVT.

The chain is built from TRBV18 and TRBJ2-5; D is unclear. The V gene's germline CDR1 is KGHSH and CDR2 LQKENI. The V and J ends lost 3 bases and 3 bases respectively, with 17 bases between them. CDR3 length: 16 amino acids. The CDR3, as DNA: TGTGCCAGCTCACCCACCACCGGACGGGTCAAAGAGACCCAGTACTTC. Its translation is CASSPTTGRVKETQYF.

The chain carries TRBV6-1 and TRBJ2-1; 15 bases match TRBD2. Germline trimming cut 7 bases from V and 9 bases from J; bases unmatched to any gene: 4. This CDR3 has 14 amino acids. In germline, CDR1 is MNHNS, CDR2 SASEGT. CDR3 sequence: CASIGLAGGFEQFF. The CDR3 nucleotides read TGTGCCAGCATTGGACTAGCGGGAGGGTTTGAGCAGTTCTTC.

The rearrangement uses TRBV6-1 and TRBJ1-3, with no clear D. The CDR3 has 10 residues. V was clipped by 6 bases and J by 7 bases, with 4 bases between them. Germline assignment: CDR1 MNHNS and CDR2 SASEGT. The CDR3 bases are TGTGCCAGCAGGGAGAACACCATATATTTT. Encoded protein: CASRENTIYF.

The CDR3 sequence is CASRRQGSNQPQHF. The CDR3 nucleotides read TGTGCCAGCAGGCGACAGGGATCCAATCAGCCCCAGCATTTT. The V and J genes are TRBV6-1 and TRBJ1-5; 7 bases are a match to TRBD1. Germline V gives CDR1 MNHNS, CDR2 SASEGT. CDR3 length: 14 residues. After removal of 6 bases from V and 3 bases from J, the junction contained 5 bases not matched to a gene.

V gene TRBV5-1 combines with J gene TRBJ2-7; D might be TRBD1 (5 bases). Deletions cut 1 base from V and 3 bases from J, with 11 bases between. CDR1 is SGHRS, CDR2 YFSETQ, per germline. The CDR3 sequence is 14 residues long. The CDR3 loop is CASSLTLGHYEQYF. The CDR3 region has the DNA TGCGCCAGCAGCTTGACCCTTGGACACTACGAGCAGTACTTC.

The chain links TRBV5-1 to TRBJ1-3; 9 bases match TRBD1. Germline-derived CDR1 and CDR2 are SGHRS and YFSETQ. V lost 0 bases and J lost 0; bases outside the gene matches: 7. This CDR3 is built from 18 residues. CDR3 coding DNA: TGCGCCAGCAGCTTGGTTCCTCGGGACAGGGCCTCTGGAAACACCATATATTTT. It yields the protein CASSLVPRDRASGNTIYF.

This rearrangement joins TRBV5-1 to TRBJ1-5; D might be TRBD1 (5 bases). Germline V lookup: CDR1 SGHRS, CDR2 YFSETQ. The CDR3 is made up of 15 amino acids. The V gene lost 2 bases and the J gene lost 1 base, with 10 bases spanning the gap. The CDR3 region has the DNA TGCGCCAGCAGCTTACAAGGGGCGAGCAATCAGCCCCAGCATTTT. It encodes CASSLQGASNQPQHF.

The V call is TRBV10-2, the J call TRBJ2-7; possibly TRBD2 for D (5 bases). The CDR3 length is 11 residues. V gave up 5 bases and J gave up 7 bases, with 9 bases separating them. Germline V gives CDR1 WSHSY, CDR2 SAAADI. For the CDR3, the DNA is TGCGCCAGCAGTCCCGGACTGGAGCAGTACTTC. Amino acids: CASSPGLEQYF.

The chain combines TRBV30 with TRBJ1-2; 8 bases align to TRBD1. The germline CDR1 and CDR2 sequences are GTSNPN and SVGIG (reference sequence). Unmatched junction bases numbered 11, after V lost 1 base and J lost 7 bases. The CDR3 length is 15 residues. CDR3 nucleotide sequence: TGTGCCTGGAGTGATCGCCCCTGGACAGGGTCTGGCTACACCTTC. Amino acid sequence: CAWSDRPWTGSGYTF.

The chain is built from TRBV28 and TRBJ2-1; no clear D. Per the germline V gene, CDR1 is MDHEN and CDR2 is SYDVKM. Between the trimmed V and J ends, which lost 6 bases and 8 bases, there was a span of 8 bases. The CDR3 runs 11 residues. CDR3 sequence: CASSVIYEQFF. As DNA, the CDR3 is TGTGCCAGCAGCGTAATTTATGAGCAGTTCTTC.

The V and J genes are TRBV4-2 and TRBJ1-5; D might be TRBD1 (6 bases). This CDR3 has 17 amino acids. Germline V lookup: CDR1 LGHNA, CDR2 YNFKEQ. Trimming pared 3 bases from V and 0 bases from J, leaving 15 bases between. For the CDR3, the DNA is TGTGCCAGCAGCCACCGGCAGGGGAAGAATAGCAATCAGCCCCAGCATTTT. Translated, it gives CASSHRQGKNSNQPQHF.

The chain employs TRBV9 and TRBJ1-2; no clear D gene. The germline V gene encodes CDR1 SGDLS and CDR2 YYNGEE. The V and J ends lost 2 bases and 4 bases respectively, with 15 bases between them. The CDR3 has 15 amino acids. CDR3 bases: TGTGCCAGCAGCGTGTTCAAGTCCGGCGGCTATGGCTACACCTTC. As protein: CASSVFKSGGYGYTF.

This chain uses TRBV4-1 with TRBJ2-5; 7 bases map to TRBD1. With 5 bases clipped from V and 5 bases from J, the junction kept 5 bases outside the gene matches. This CDR3 comprises 13 residues. Germline V gene sequence: CDR1 MGHRA, CDR2 YSYEKL. The CDR3 DNA follows: TGCGCCAGCAGCGGGGACAGCAAGGAGACCCAGTACTTC. As protein: CASSGDSKETQYF.

This sequence joins TRBV5-1 and TRBJ1-1; 10 bases are shared with TRBD1. Germline V gives CDR1 SGHRS, CDR2 YFSETQ. The CDR3 has 15 residues. J gave up 6 bases and V 5 bases, and 10 bases lay outside the gene matches. DNA of the CDR3: TGCGCCAGCAGACCTCCGGGACAGGGGATGGCTGAAGCTTTCTTT. Translating gives CASRPPGQGMAEAFF.

V and J are TRBV5-1 and TRBJ2-5, with TRBD1 identical over 10 bases. CDR3 length: 17 residues. V shed 0 bases, J shed 5 bases, and the junction held 10 bases outside the gene matches. Germline V CDR1 and CDR2: SGHRS, YFSETQ. The CDR3 nucleotides are TGCGCCAGCAGCTTGGACGGACAGGGGGGCCTGCTGGAGACCCAGTACTTC. Translation: CASSLDGQGGLLETQYF.

The chain links TRBV9 to TRBJ2-3; 9 nucleotides line up with TRBD2. The J segment lost 4 bases and the V segment lost 7 bases, leaving 13 bases of the junction unmatched. Per germline, CDR1 SGDLS and CDR2 YYNGEE. The CDR3 totals 16 residues. The CDR3 region is CASATGREGRADTQYF. For the CDR3, the DNA is TGTGCCAGCGCCACAGGGCGGGAGGGCCGTGCAGATACGCAGTATTTT.

The chain joins TRBV15 to TRBJ2-7; tentatively, D is TRBD1 (6 bases). Germline V gene data show CDR1 as LNHNV and CDR2 as YYDKDF (reference sequence). The CDR3 contains 13 residues. The V end lost 6 bases, the J end lost 3 bases, and 12 bases lay between the germline ends. The CDR3 sequence is CATRRKQGYEQYF. CDR3 nucleotide sequence: TGTGCCACCAGAAGGAAACAGGGCTACGAGCAGTACTTC.

The V and J genes are TRBV7-8 and TRBJ2-4; D unresolved. CDR3 length equals 13 residues. The ends were cut back, 5 bases at V and 9 bases at J, with 14 bases in the middle. Germline CDR1 reads SGHVS; CDR2 reads FQNEAQ. The CDR3 DNA follows: TGTGCCAGCAGCCCCGGAATGGTTACCATTCAGTACTTC. This codes for CASSPGMVTIQYF.

This clone was found once. CDR3 DNA sequence: TGTGCCAGCTCACCACGGGGGAGGCAGGCGGTCCAAGAGACCCAGTACTTC. As protein: CASSPRGRQAVQETQYF. The chain employs TRBV18 and TRBJ2-5, with D tentatively TRBD2 (6 bases). Trimming cost V 1 base and J 1 base, with 16 bases left between them. There are 17 residues in the CDR3. The germline V gene encodes CDR1 KGHSH and CDR2 LQKENI.